This T cell receptor beta chain was recovered during a study of T cells in Graves' hyperthyroidism and ophthalmopathy. General study results and limits: Most thyroid clonotypes expanded above 0.001 were also detected in blood. Ophthalmopathy, which appeared later, was predicted by the model a median around 6.9 months before onset.

At least ten counts were recorded for this clonotype. The antigen remains unidentified. It was 10 ml of fresh peripheral blood that supplied the PBMCs. The CDR3 runs to 12 residues. Looked up from germline, CDR1 is GTSNPN and CDR2 is SVGIG (reference sequence). Trimming left V 3 bases short and J 3 bases short, with 8 bases between. Researchers took RNA transcripts and amplified the TCR beta CDR3 regions from them. The HTBI primer set served for first-round RT-PCR of the TCR CDR3. TCRdb called the multiplex PCR reads again in MiXCR, with one record for every CDR3 protein. This table holds about 400,000 distinct CDR3 sequences, over 12% found once.

What was sequenced was blood. The J gene is TRBJ1-2, the V gene TRBV30, with D perhaps matching TRBD1 (5 bases). This clonotype originated in a man aged 50 to 60 with Graves' ophthalmopathy. The CDR3 is CAWRSGHYGYTF. CDR3 coding DNA: TGTGCCTGGAGATCAGGGCACTATGGCTACACCTTC.